The clone carrying this T cell receptor beta chain was picked up many times. Its antigen is unknown. At one of its ends the junction is not consistent with the germline gene, which may arise from a read error. This sample is drawn from a study of T-cell memory formation after mild COVID-19. Study overall: Largely donor-specific TCR clusters were found. General study findings and limits: Clones that contracted from day 15 to 85 had balanced CD4/CD8; later expanders were CD4+ biased.

TCRdb ran MiXCR on the 5' RACE reads and lists one entry per CDR3 protein. The table shows hundreds of thousands of distinct CDR3 sequences, with approximately 8% occurring only once. Germline V gene lookup returns CDR1 LGHDT and CDR2 YNNKEL (reference sequence). The CDR3 runs 14 residues. Material for sequencing was PBMCs or a T cell subset sorted from them (not recorded which). The V gene is TRBV3-1, the J gene TRBJ2-1; 7 bases map to TRBD2. The source is a man younger than 30 who had mild COVID-19 (a few samples of this study predate the infection). Cell type and time point are not known. CDR3 DNA sequence: TGTGCCAGCAGCTTGACAGCTAGCGGTGATGAGAAGTTCTTC. As protein: CASSLTASGDEKFF.